What follows are 27 T cell receptor beta chains derived from one specimen sequenced in a study of read filtering for tumor transcriptome and immune sequencing. Molecular barcoded adaptors covering alpha/delta and beta/gamma chains were used on approximately 400 ng RNA. Each CDR3 protein gets one entry after TCRdb re-called the reads with MiXCR. Of approximately 93,000 distinct CDR3 sequences in the sample, 20% to 25% were seen once. Source material: a population of CD138-negative cells sorted from bone marrow. These receptors all stem from a donor aged 40 or older with multiple myeloma.

This clonotype occurred many times. The chain carries TRBV20-1 and TRBJ2-3, with 8 bases matching TRBD1. The CDR3 contains 15 residues. Per germline, CDR1 DFQATT and CDR2 SNEGSKA (reference sequence). Losses at the gene ends were 0 bases for V and 3 bases for J; bases not matched to a gene: 5. CDR3 protein: CSARERTGRTDTQYF. DNA for the CDR3: TGCAGTGCTAGAGAGAGGACAGGGCGGACAGATACGCAGTATTTT.

This clonotype has a single count. The gene calls are TRBV28 and TRBJ1-3; 7 bases match TRBD1. CDR3 length equals 14 residues. Per germline, CDR1 MDHEN and CDR2 SYDVKM. With V trimmed by 6 bases and J by 6 bases, 8 bases remained unmatched. CDR3 region: CASRGGGAENTIYF. In DNA, the CDR3 is TGTGCCAGCAGGGGAGGGGGCGCTGAAAACACCATATATTTT.

CDR3 coding DNA: TGTGCCAGCAGCCTTAGCGGACCTGAGCAGTTCTTC. This codes for CASSLSGPEQFF. The chain has TRBV16 and TRBJ2-1; D may be TRBD2 (6 bases). The CDR3 spans 12 residues. V was clipped by 4 bases and J by 9 bases, with 10 bases between them. The germline CDR1 and CDR2 sequences are KGHSY and FQNENV.

This sequence joins TRBV10-3 and TRBJ1-6, with D hard to call. Germline V lookup: CDR1 ENHRY, CDR2 SYGVKD. V gave up 0 bases and J gave up 7 bases, with 7 bases separating them. The CDR3 has 14 amino acids. The DNA of the CDR3 is TGTGCCATCAGTGAGTCCTCCAAAAATTCACCCCTCCACTTT. This translates into CAISESSKNSPLHF.

This clonotype has at least ten counts. The V call is TRBV28, the J call TRBJ1-5, with a tentative D call TRBD1 (5 bases). Trimming took off 5 bases at V and 6 bases at J, with 8 bases between the two ends. The germline CDR1 and CDR2 sequences are MDHEN and SYDVKM. The CDR3 is made up of 12 amino acids. The CDR3 is CASSQGFQPQHF. CDR3 in DNA: TGTGCCAGCAGTCAGGGATTTCAGCCCCAGCATTTT.

This rearrangement joins TRBV5-4 to TRBJ2-1; 7 nucleotides match TRBD1. V shed 4 bases, J shed 1 base, and the junction held 11 bases outside the gene matches. Germline V CDR1 and CDR2: SGHNT, YYREEE (reference sequence). This CDR3 has 17 residues. In DNA form, the CDR3 reads TGTGCCAGCAGCCCCGGATCCGGGACAGCTTCCTACAATGAGCAGTTCTTC. As protein: CASSPGSGTASYNEQFF.

Remarks on this clonotype: Possible read error: a much larger clone is one base away. The conserved closing phenylalanine or tryptophan is absent in this CDR3, likely reflecting a read error. V gene TRBV6-4 combines with J gene TRBJ1-1; a possible D gene is TRBD1 (5 bases). The length of the CDR3 is 13 residues. The V gene's germline CDR1 is MRHNA and CDR2 SNTAGT. Deletions cut 10 bases from V and 2 bases from J, with 14 bases between. The CDR3 DNA sequence: TGTGCCACCCGCCGGGGACCTAACACTGAAGCTTTCTCT. This translates into CATRRGPNTEAFS.

This clonotype was detected only once. The junction shows a germline mismatch at one end, possibly a read error. V usage is TRBV7-2 and J usage is TRBJ2-7; 11 positions agree with TRBD1. Germline assignment: CDR1 SGHTA and CDR2 FQGNSA. The CDR3 loop spans 15 amino acids. CDR3 bases: TGTGCCAGCAGCTTCAGTGGACAGGGGGCCTACGAGCGGTACTTC. It is translated as CASSFSGQGAYERYF.

The sample holds a few counts of this clonotype. The chain combines TRBV18 with TRBJ2-7; 7 bases are shared with TRBD2. Unmatched junction bases numbered 7, after V lost 2 bases and J lost 6 bases. Looked up from germline, CDR1 is KGHSH and CDR2 is LQKENI. There are 14 residues in the CDR3. The CDR3: CASSPGLTSLEQYF. CDR3 bases: TGTGCCAGCTCACCAGGCTTGACTAGCCTCGAGCAGTACTTC.

There are many counts of this clonotype. The chain couples TRBV28 to TRBJ2-3; 10 bases align to TRBD1. The CDR3 contains 17 residues. Looked up from germline, CDR1 is MDHEN and CDR2 is SYDVKM. The J segment lost 3 bases and the V segment lost 1 base, leaving 7 bases of the junction unmatched. CDR3 sequence reads: CASSLYWDRGGTDTQYF. CDR3 DNA sequence: TGTGCCAGCAGTTTATATTGGGACAGGGGAGGGACAGATACGCAGTATTTT.

This clonotype was seen at least ten times. The rearrangement uses TRBV29-1 and TRBJ2-1; 7 bases are a match to TRBD1. The CDR3 runs to 12 residues. Germline CDR1 and CDR2: SQVTM and ANQGSEA. V was clipped by 5 bases and J by 7 bases; unmatched bases: 5. CDR3 amino acids: CSVSGGKNEQFF. CDR3 nucleotides: TGCAGCGTTTCAGGGGGAAAGAATGAGCAGTTCTTC.

This chain joins TRBV2 and TRBJ1-5; D is possibly TRBD1 (5 bases). In germline, CDR1 is SNHLY, CDR2 FYNNEI. The V gene lost 7 bases and the J gene lost 5 bases, with 12 bases spanning the gap. This CDR3 is 13 amino acids long. CDR3 sequence (DNA): TGTGCCAGCAACCGGGGGGGATATCAGCCCCAGCATTTT. It codes for CASNRGGYQPQHF.

The V call is TRBV2, the J call TRBJ2-5; D not certain. V was clipped by 8 bases and J by 11 bases, with 18 bases between them. The CDR3 is made up of 12 amino acids. The germline gives CDR1 SNHLY, CDR2 FYNNEI. The CDR3 DNA sequence: TGTGCCAGCGGAACAGAAATAGACCCTCAGTACTTC. It yields the protein CASGTEIDPQYF. The full variable domain, rest sourced from reference TRBV2 and TRBJ2-5, is EPEVTQTPSHQVTQMGQEVILRCVPISNHLYFYWYRQILGQKVEFLVSFYNNEISEKSEIFDDQFSVERPDGSNFTLKIRSTKLEDSAMYFCASGTEIDPQYFGPGTRLLVL.

Note on this clonotype: A much more abundant neighbour one base away suggests this may be a read error. J is TRBJ1-1 and V is TRBV28; TRBD1 agrees at 9 bases. CDR1 MDHEN and CDR2 SYDVKM come from the germline V gene. This CDR3 has 13 amino acids. Trimming at V came to 7 bases and at J to 5 bases, leaving 5 bases not matched to a gene. CDR3 protein: CASKTGGGTEAFF. The CDR3 DNA reads as TGTGCCAGCAAGACAGGGGGGGGAACTGAAGCTTTCTTT. Looking up the rest from reference TRBV28 and TRBJ1-1 gives the full variable domain: DVKVTQSSRYLVKRTGEKVFLECVQDMDHENMFWYRQDPGLGLRLIYFSYDVKMKEKGDIPEGYSVSREKKERFSLILESASTNQTSMYLCASKTGGGTEAFFGQGTRLTVV.

This clonotype was picked up many times. The rearrangement links TRBV29-1 to TRBJ2-5; D is ambiguous. This CDR3 contains 13 residues. Germline CDR1 is SQVTM and CDR2 is ANQGSEA. Trimming shortened V by 4 bases and J by 1 base, and 10 bases separated the two germline ends. CDR3 nucleotide sequence: TGCAGCGTTGCCCCCGGAACCCAAGAGACCCAGTACTTC. Translation gives CSVAPGTQETQYF.

Many counts were recorded for this clonotype. The rearrangement joins TRBV20-1 to TRBJ1-5, with 10 bases matching TRBD1. After removal of 1 base from V and 6 bases from J, the junction contained 6 bases not matched to a gene. Germline loops: CDR1 DFQATT, CDR2 SNEGSKA (reference sequence). The CDR3 totals 15 residues. This CDR3 reads CSARGQGAAGQPQHF. In nucleotides, the CDR3 is TGCAGTGCTAGAGGACAGGGGGCGGCGGGTCAGCCCCAGCATTTT.

The table lists this clonotype with a few counts. The chain has TRBV11-2 and TRBJ2-3, with 10 bases matching TRBD2. V was clipped by 4 bases and J by 5 bases; unmatched bases: 9. The CDR3 runs to 16 residues. The V gene's germline CDR1 is SGHAT and CDR2 FQNNGV. CDR3 residues: CASSSSLAGVGDTQYF. The CDR3, as DNA: TGTGCCAGCAGCTCTTCTCTAGCGGGGGTAGGAGATACGCAGTATTTT.

At least ten counts were recorded for this clonotype. The V call is TRBV7-9, the J call TRBJ1-5, with D perhaps TRBD1 (5 bases). The germline V gene has CDR1 SEHNR and CDR2 FQNEAQ (reference sequence). The V gene lost 4 bases and the J gene lost 7 bases, with 11 bases spanning the gap. The CDR3 is made up of 13 amino acids. The CDR3 region is CASSYRFDQPQHF. The CDR3 DNA reads TGTGCCAGCAGCTACAGGTTCGACCAGCCCCAGCATTTT.

This clonotype was seen once. The V gene is TRBV7-8, the J gene TRBJ2-5; D is unclear. V was cut by 5 bases and J by 6 bases, with 13 bases left in between. CDR3 size: 13 residues. CDR1 and CDR2 from the germline V gene are SGHVS and FQNEAQ. DNA for the CDR3: TGTGCCAGCAGCCCTCCTAGACGGCAGACCCAGTACTTC. This gives the protein CASSPPRRQTQYF.

Ten or more counts support this clonotype. The genes are TRBV5-1 and TRBJ1-1; D not certain. This CDR3 is built from 15 residues. Germline V gives CDR1 SGHRS, CDR2 YFSETQ. Deletions cut 4 bases from V and 2 bases from J, with 15 bases between. Here the CDR3 DNA reads TGCGCCAGCAGCCTGGAGATAGGCGCCAACACTGAAGCTTTCTTT. Amino acid sequence: CASSLEIGANTEAFF.

This clonotype was recorded at least ten times. The chain recombines TRBV11-3 with TRBJ1-1; no clear D gene. V gave up 6 bases and J gave up 5 bases, with 13 bases separating them. CDR3 length: 13 residues. CDR1 and CDR2 (germline): SGHNT, YENEEA. The CDR3 loop reads CASSWAGGTEAFF. In DNA, the CDR3 is TGTGCCAGCAGTTGGGCGGGAGGAACTGAAGCTTTCTTT. The full variable domain, with the rest looked up from reference TRBV11-3 and TRBJ1-1, is EAGVVQSPRYKIIEKKQPVAFWCNPISGHNTLYWYLQNLGQGPELLIRYENEEAVDDSQLPKDRFSAERLKGVDSTLKIQPAELGDSAVYLCASSWAGGTEAFFGQGTRLTVV.

To note about this clonotype: As the CDR3 is not closed by the conserved phenylalanine or tryptophan, this likely results from a read error. The chain joins TRBV20-1 to TRBJ2-7; possible D gene TRBD1, 6 bases. Germline loops: CDR1 DFQATT, CDR2 SNEGSKA (reference sequence). Trimming took off 6 bases at V and 2 bases at J, with 17 bases between the two ends. The CDR3 length is 14 residues. CDR3 in amino acids: CSAVSDRSTYEQYL. The CDR3 DNA is TGCAGTGCAGTCTCCGACAGGAGTACCTACGAGCAGTACCTC.

V usage is TRBV2 and J usage is TRBJ2-4; 7 nucleotides align to TRBD2. V shed 0 bases and J 5 bases; nucleotides not matched to a gene: 13. CDR1 and CDR2 from the germline V gene are SNHLY and FYNNEI. CDR3 size: 18 residues. The CDR3 here is CASSEAHWGAGEENIQYF. The CDR3 nucleotides read TGTGCCAGCAGTGAAGCGCACTGGGGTGCGGGGGAGGAAAACATTCAGTACTTC.

V usage is TRBV14 and J usage is TRBJ1-2; D unclear. The CDR3 extends over 12 amino acids. The germline CDR1 and CDR2 sequences are SGHDN and FVKESK. V was pared by 5 bases and J by 10 bases, with 14 bases between. The CDR3 DNA is TGTGCCAGCAGCACGCGACGGGAGACCTACACCTTC. Amino acid sequence: CASSTRRETYTF.

As regards this clonotype: Just one base apart from a much larger clone, this may be a read error. The rearrangement links TRBV5-1 to TRBJ2-2, with D possibly matching TRBD2 (5 bases). Germline values: CDR1 SGHRS, CDR2 YFSETQ. The CDR3 is made up of 17 amino acids. CDR3 sequence: CSSTLRPGERPNGELFF. CDR3 coding DNA: TGCTCCAGCACCCTTCGCCCCGGGGAGCGACCCAACGGGGAGCTGTTTTTT.

Ten or more counts support this clonotype. This chain links TRBV28 with TRBJ2-4; tentative D call: TRBD1 (6 bases). This CDR3 has 12 amino acids. The germline V gene has CDR1 MDHEN and CDR2 SYDVKM. Trimming stripped 4 bases from V and 8 bases from J, with 9 bases between. CDR3 nucleotides: TGTGCCAGCAGTTACAGGGTAGACATTCAGTACTTC. Residues: CASSYRVDIQYF.

This clonotype was seen repeatedly, ten times or more. The chain couples TRBV29-1 to TRBJ1-1; no clear D. The CDR3 has 11 amino acids. The germline V and J ends were trimmed by 6 bases and 0 bases, with 5 bases remaining between them. Germline V gene sequence: CDR1 SQVTM, CDR2 ANQGSEA. CDR3 in amino acids: CSVRMNTEAFF. The DNA of the CDR3 is TGCAGCGTACGGATGAACACTGAAGCTTTCTTT.